The 27 T cell receptor beta chains listed next were all sequenced from one sample in a study of T cells in Graves' hyperthyroidism and ophthalmopathy. Using RNA transcripts as the source, TCR beta CDR3 regions were amplified. When the TCR CDR3 underwent first-round RT-PCR, the HTBI primer set was used. TCRdb fed the multiplex PCR reads into MiXCR, producing one record per CDR3 protein. The table shows around 390,000 distinct CDR3 sequences, with more than 12% occurring only once. Sequences were obtained from blood. These receptors were obtained from a woman aged 25 to 39 with Graves' ophthalmopathy.

This clonotype came up many times. The rearrangement uses TRBV3-1 and TRBJ2-1; 11 positions agree with TRBD1. This CDR3 contains 16 residues. Germline CDR1 LGHDT, CDR2 YNNKEL (reference sequence). With V trimmed by 1 base and J by 6 bases, 5 bases remained unmatched. CDR3 amino acids: CASSQAGTGGGNEQFF. CDR3 nucleotides: TGTGCCAGCAGCCAAGCCGGGACAGGGGGGGGCAATGAGCAGTTCTTC.

There are many counts of this clonotype. This rearrangement joins TRBV5-1 to TRBJ1-5; the D is unclear. Germline values: CDR1 SGHRS, CDR2 YFSETQ. Trimming took off 0 bases at V and 8 bases at J, with 9 bases between the two ends. CDR3 length: 13 amino acids. CDR3 bases: TGCGCCAGCAGCTTGGGGCCTGCTGAGCCCCAGCATTTT. Translating gives CASSLGPAEPQHF.

The rearrangement joins TRBV25-1 to TRBJ1-1; tentatively, D is TRBD1 (6 bases). V lost 2 bases, J lost 11 bases, and 18 bases lay in between. The CDR3 consists of 14 residues. Germline lookup yields CDR1 MGHDK and CDR2 SYGVNS. The CDR3 region has the DNA TGTGCCAGCAGTGAACGGCTTCTGGCAGGGGAGGCTTTCTTT. Encoded protein: CASSERLLAGEAFF.

This clonotype was picked up many times. The chain is built from TRBV7-9 and TRBJ2-2; no clear D gene. This CDR3 contains 17 residues. Trimming pared 4 bases from V and 4 bases from J, leaving 19 bases between. The germline CDR1 and CDR2 sequences are SEHNR and FQNEAQ (reference sequence). The CDR3 bases are TGTGCCAGCAGCTCTATGCCATTAGGGTCGGGCACCGGGGAGCTGTTTTTT. Translating gives CASSSMPLGSGTGELFF.

This clonotype was seen repeatedly, ten times or more. V is TRBV7-8 and J is TRBJ2-1; unclear D gene. This CDR3 comprises 14 residues. V dropped 5 bases and J dropped 8 bases, with 16 bases sitting between them. The germline V gene has CDR1 SGHVS and CDR2 FQNEAQ. The CDR3 coding sequence is TGTGCCAGCAGCCCAGGTCGGACGATATATGAGCAGTTCTTC. It translates to CASSPGRTIYEQFF.

This clonotype was seen repeatedly, ten times or more. The chain carries TRBV7-2 and TRBJ1-1; 8 nucleotides line up with TRBD1. CDR1 and CDR2 (germline): SGHTA, FQGNSA. CDR3 size: 16 residues. The junction had 12 bases not matched to a gene; V was cut back by 4 bases and J by 5 bases. In DNA form, the CDR3 reads TGTGCCAGCAGCTCGGGGGTCGGACAGGGTTGGACTGAAGCTTTCTTT. Translation gives CASSSGVGQGWTEAFF.

This chain connects TRBV12-3 or TRBV12-4 to TRBJ1-6; TRBD1 aligns across 9 bases. CDR3 length: 18 residues. Trimming cost V 7 bases and J 12 bases; bases outside gene matches: 22. Here the CDR3 DNA reads TGTGCCAGCACCTTAGGGTGGGGGGGGGGGACAGGGAGAAAACCCCTCCACTTT. Translated, it gives CASTLGWGGGTGRKPLHF.

This clonotype was detected only a few times. The CDR3 here is CASSQVLSPESGYTF. The DNA of the CDR3 is TGCGCCAGCAGCCAAGTCCTTAGCCCCGAGAGTGGCTACACCTTC. V is TRBV4-1 and J is TRBJ1-2; D not certain. V was cut by 1 base and J by 7 bases, with 16 bases left in between. This CDR3 contains 15 residues. The germline V gene encodes CDR1 MGHRA and CDR2 YSYEKL.

V and J are TRBV7-2 and TRBJ2-1, with no clear D. The CDR3 runs 12 residues. Trimming stripped 4 bases from V and 5 bases from J, with 6 bases between. Germline assignment: CDR1 SGHTA and CDR2 FQGNSA. The CDR3 sequence is CASSWTDNEQFF. CDR3 coding DNA: TGTGCCAGCAGCTGGACCGACAATGAGCAGTTCTTC.

This clonotype showed up many times. V is TRBV2 and J is TRBJ2-3; the D is unclear. The germline gives CDR1 SNHLY, CDR2 FYNNEI. The CDR3 contains 16 residues. V lost 4 bases to trimming and J lost 2 bases, with 16 bases between them. The CDR3 bases are TGTGCCAGCAGTGGCGAGCAGAACCGGTACACAGATACGCAGTATTTT. Its protein is CASSGEQNRYTDTQYF.

The table lists this clonotype with a few counts. V usage is TRBV12-3 or TRBV12-4 and J usage is TRBJ1-4; D not resolved. Trimming removed 9 bases at V and 4 bases at J, with 15 bases between. This CDR3 has 14 amino acids. CDR3 coding DNA: TGTGCCAGTACCACAGAGATTGATAATGAAAAACTGTTTTTT. Protein sequence: CASTTEIDNEKLFF.

The chain combines TRBV20-1 with TRBJ2-1, with TRBD1 as a possible D gene (5 bases). CDR1 and CDR2 from the germline V gene are DFQATT and SNEGSKA (reference sequence). With 3 bases removed from V and 3 bases from J, the gap between germline ends came to 9 bases. This CDR3 is 13 amino acids long. The CDR3 nucleotides are TGCAGTGCTAGTCACAGGTACTACAATGAGCAGTTCTTC. Protein product: CSASHRYYNEQFF.

This CDR3 reads CAWKTGTWEQYF. The CDR3 DNA sequence: TGTGCCTGGAAAACAGGGACCTGGGAGCAGTACTTC. The chain links TRBV30 to TRBJ2-7; possible D gene TRBD1, 6 bases. V was trimmed by 4 bases and J by 7 bases, leaving 14 bases between them. CDR1 and CDR2 (germline): GTSNPN, SVGIG (reference sequence). This CDR3 spans 12 amino acids.

The V and J genes are TRBV5-1 and TRBJ2-3; TRBD2 matches at 7 bases. The CDR3 length is 17 residues. After removal of 0 bases from V and 3 bases from J, the junction contained 10 bases not matched to a gene. The germline V gene has CDR1 SGHRS and CDR2 YFSETQ. CDR3 residues: CASSLARGGSGTDTQYF. CDR3 in DNA: TGCGCCAGCAGCTTGGCCCGTGGCGGGAGTGGAACAGATACGCAGTATTTT. Full variable domain (missing parts from reference TRBV5-1 and TRBJ2-3): KAGVTQTPRYLIKTRGQQVTLSCSPISGHRSVSWYQQTPGQGLQFLFEYFSETQRNKGNFPGRFSGRQFSNSRSEMNVSTLELGDSALYLCASSLARGGSGTDTQYFGPGTRLTVL.

Concerning this clonotype: This could be a read error, since a much larger clone is one nucleotide away. The V call is TRBV19, the J call TRBJ1-6; D not certain. Per germline, CDR1 LNHDA and CDR2 SQIVND (reference sequence). The CDR3 sequence is 14 residues long. The CDR3 nucleotides read TGTGCCAGAAGTAAGGAAGGCTATAATTCACCCCTCCACTTT. It specifies CARSKEGYNSPLHF.

This clonotype appeared many times. This chain connects TRBV6-1 to TRBJ2-7; 9 bases fit TRBD2. Germline loops: CDR1 MNHNS, CDR2 SASEGT. The trim removed 7 bases at V and 3 bases at J, leaving 4 bases unmatched. The CDR3 has 13 residues. The CDR3 is CASNAGGLYEQYF. The CDR3 DNA sequence: TGTGCCAGCAACGCGGGGGGGCTCTACGAGCAGTACTTC.

This clonotype was seen many times. The chain employs TRBV7-2 and TRBJ1-1; TRBD1 aligns across 8 bases. The CDR3 runs 14 residues. J gave up 5 bases and V 3 bases, and 5 bases lay outside the gene matches. CDR1 SGHTA and CDR2 FQGNSA come from the germline V gene. CDR3 bases: TGTGCCAGCAGCTTCCGACAGGGGAGGACTGAAGCTTTCTTT. Its protein is CASSFRQGRTEAFF.

This clonotype has at least ten counts. The CDR3, as DNA: TGTGCCTGGCAACGGAATGAAAAACTGTTTTTT. This translates into CAWQRNEKLFF. The rearrangement links TRBV30 to TRBJ1-4; D unclear. The V gene lost 5 bases and the J gene lost 5 bases, with 6 bases spanning the gap. Germline lookup yields CDR1 GTSNPN and CDR2 SVGIG (reference sequence). There are 11 residues in the CDR3.

Many counts were recorded for this clonotype. This sequence joins TRBV20-1 and TRBJ2-7; D is possibly TRBD1 (5 bases). Trimming stripped 0 bases from V and 2 bases from J, with 11 bases between. Germline-derived CDR1 and CDR2 are DFQATT and SNEGSKA (reference sequence). This CDR3 comprises 14 residues. The CDR3 region has the DNA TGCAGTGCTAGAGATTTCACAGGTACCTACGAGCAGTACTTC. This codes for CSARDFTGTYEQYF.

This clonotype has at least ten counts. This chain joins TRBV28 and TRBJ1-5, with D possibly being TRBD1 (5 bases). Trimming left V 2 bases short and J 1 base short, with 9 bases between. The CDR3 totals 15 residues. Germline CDR1 and CDR2: MDHEN and SYDVKM. CDR3 coding DNA: TGTGCCAGCAGTTTACAGGGTTCGAGCAATCAGCCCCAGCATTTT. Amino acids: CASSLQGSSNQPQHF.

This clonotype was recorded at least ten times. V and J are TRBV2 and TRBJ2-3; 11 bases are a match to TRBD2. The CDR3 is made up of 20 amino acids. With V trimmed by 6 bases and J by 6 bases, 23 bases remained unmatched. CDR1 SNHLY and CDR2 FYNNEI come from the germline V gene. As DNA, the CDR3 is TGTGCCAGCAGACGTGGACAGGGGCTCTTAGCGGGGGGGCCTTGGGATACGCAGTATTTT. Translation gives CASRRGQGLLAGGPWDTQYF.

The chain has TRBV9 and TRBJ2-2; TRBD1 aligns across 9 bases. Germline values: CDR1 SGDLS, CDR2 YYNGEE. The CDR3 extends over 16 amino acids. V dropped 5 bases and J dropped 4; count of bases not matched to a gene: 9. This chain's CDR3 is CASRPDRGYSTGELFF. CDR3 nucleotides: TGTGCCAGCAGGCCCGACAGGGGGTACAGCACCGGGGAGCTGTTTTTT.

The rearrangement uses TRBV6-1 and TRBJ1-6, with D possibly matching TRBD1 (5 bases). CDR3 size: 19 residues. Per the germline V gene, CDR1 is MNHNS and CDR2 is SASEGT. V was shortened by 7 bases and J by 4 bases, with 26 bases between the two germline ends. The CDR3 DNA follows: TGTGCCAGCAACACCGGGAGGGGTTGGCAGTTTCCTTATAATTCACCCCTCCACTTT. Amino acids: CASNTGRGWQFPYNSPLHF.

Ten or more counts support this clonotype. The rearrangement joins TRBV7-8 to TRBJ2-1; D ambiguous. V was shortened by 6 bases and J by 5 bases, with 14 bases between the two germline ends. This CDR3 has 14 amino acids. CDR1 is SGHVS, CDR2 FQNEAQ, per germline. The CDR3 DNA reads as TGTGCCAGCAGTACCCGAGGTTACCACAATGAGCAGTTCTTC. This gives the protein CASSTRGYHNEQFF.

This clonotype has at least ten counts. V usage is TRBV6-6 and J usage is TRBJ2-7; TRBD2 aligns across 8 bases. The germline V gene encodes CDR1 MNHNY and CDR2 SVGAGI (reference sequence). CDR3 size: 15 residues. Trimming cost V 0 bases and J 4 bases; bases outside gene matches: 5. The CDR3 nucleotides read TGTGCCAGCAGTTACTCTGCGGGGGGCACATACGAGCAGTACTTC. It encodes CASSYSAGGTYEQYF.

There are many counts of this clonotype. V and J are TRBV12-3 or TRBV12-4 and TRBJ2-7, with 9 bases that match TRBD2. V lost 3 bases to trimming and J lost 7 bases; unmatched junction nucleotides: 13. The CDR3 is 16 residues long. CDR3 nucleotide sequence: TGTGCCAGCAGTTTTCTATCCGCTAGCGGGGCAAGTGAGCAGTACTTC. It is translated as CASSFLSASGASEQYF.

This clonotype was recorded many times. The gene calls are TRBV11-2 and TRBJ2-1, with D maybe TRBD2 (6 bases). There are 17 residues in the CDR3. Between the trimmed V and J ends, which lost 0 bases and 9 bases, there was a span of 21 bases. Germline V gives CDR1 SGHAT, CDR2 FQNNGV. CDR3 amino acids: CASSLDRALGGALEQFF. In DNA form, the CDR3 reads TGTGCCAGCAGCTTAGATAGGGCGTTGGGAGGAGCCCTTGAGCAGTTCTTC.